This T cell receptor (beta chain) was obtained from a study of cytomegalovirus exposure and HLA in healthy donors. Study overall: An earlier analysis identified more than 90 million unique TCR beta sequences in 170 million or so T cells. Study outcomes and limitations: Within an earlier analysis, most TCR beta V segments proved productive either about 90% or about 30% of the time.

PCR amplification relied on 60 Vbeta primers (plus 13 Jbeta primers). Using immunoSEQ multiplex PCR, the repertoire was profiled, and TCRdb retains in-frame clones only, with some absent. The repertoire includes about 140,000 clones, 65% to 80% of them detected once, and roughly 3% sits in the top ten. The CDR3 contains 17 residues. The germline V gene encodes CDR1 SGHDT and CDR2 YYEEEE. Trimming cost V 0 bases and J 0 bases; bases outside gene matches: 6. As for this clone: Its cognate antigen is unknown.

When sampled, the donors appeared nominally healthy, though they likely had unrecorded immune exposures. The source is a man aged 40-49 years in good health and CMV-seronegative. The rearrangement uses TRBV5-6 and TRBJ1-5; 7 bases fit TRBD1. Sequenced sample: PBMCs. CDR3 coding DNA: TGTGCCAGCAGCTTGGAACAGGGGCCCTATAGCAATCAGCCCCAGCATTTT. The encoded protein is CASSLEQGPYSNQPQHF.